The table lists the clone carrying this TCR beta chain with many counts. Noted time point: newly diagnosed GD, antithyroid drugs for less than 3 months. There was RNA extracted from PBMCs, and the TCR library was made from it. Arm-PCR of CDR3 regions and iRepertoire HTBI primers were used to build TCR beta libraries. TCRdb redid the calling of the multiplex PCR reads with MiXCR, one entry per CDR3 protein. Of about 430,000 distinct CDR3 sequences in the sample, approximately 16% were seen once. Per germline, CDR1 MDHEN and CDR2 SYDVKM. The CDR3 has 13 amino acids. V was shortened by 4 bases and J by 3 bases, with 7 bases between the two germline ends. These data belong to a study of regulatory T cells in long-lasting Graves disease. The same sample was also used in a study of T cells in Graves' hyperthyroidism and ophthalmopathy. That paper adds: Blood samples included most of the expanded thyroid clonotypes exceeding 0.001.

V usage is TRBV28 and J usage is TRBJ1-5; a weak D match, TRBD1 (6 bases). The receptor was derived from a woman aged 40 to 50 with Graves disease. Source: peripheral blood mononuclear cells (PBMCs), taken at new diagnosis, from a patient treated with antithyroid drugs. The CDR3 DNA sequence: TGTGCCAGCAGTTGGGGACACAATCAGCCCCAGCATTTT. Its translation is CASSWGHNQPQHF.